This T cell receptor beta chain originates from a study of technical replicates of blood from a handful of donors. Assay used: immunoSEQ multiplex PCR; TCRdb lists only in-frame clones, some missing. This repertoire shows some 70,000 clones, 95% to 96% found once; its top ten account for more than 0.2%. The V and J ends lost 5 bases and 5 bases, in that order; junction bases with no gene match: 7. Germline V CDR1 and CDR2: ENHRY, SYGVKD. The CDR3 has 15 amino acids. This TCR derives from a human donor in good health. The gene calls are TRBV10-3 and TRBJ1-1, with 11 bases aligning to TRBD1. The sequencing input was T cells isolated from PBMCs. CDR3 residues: CAISNGQGARTEAFF. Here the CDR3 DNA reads TGTGCCATCAGTAATGGACAGGGGGCCAGGACTGAAGCTTTCTTT.